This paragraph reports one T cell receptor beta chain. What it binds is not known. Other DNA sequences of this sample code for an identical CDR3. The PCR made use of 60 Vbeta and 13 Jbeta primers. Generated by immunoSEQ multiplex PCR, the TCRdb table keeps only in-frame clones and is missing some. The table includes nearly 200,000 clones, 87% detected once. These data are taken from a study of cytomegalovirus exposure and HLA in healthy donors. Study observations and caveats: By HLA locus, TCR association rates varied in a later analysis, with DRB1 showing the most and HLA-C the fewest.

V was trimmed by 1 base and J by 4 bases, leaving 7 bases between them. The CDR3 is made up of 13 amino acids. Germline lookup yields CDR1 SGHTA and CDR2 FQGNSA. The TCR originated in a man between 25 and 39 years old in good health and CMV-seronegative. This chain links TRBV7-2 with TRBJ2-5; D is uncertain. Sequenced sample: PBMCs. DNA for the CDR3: TGTGCCAGCAGCTTAGTAGTTACAGAGACCCAGTACTTC. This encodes CASSLVVTETQYF.